The 28 T cell receptor beta chains listed next were all sequenced from one sample in a study of blood T cell repertoires in COVID-19. Profiled with immunoSEQ multiplex PCR; TCRdb holds only in-frame clones, not every one. The sample holds roughly 80,000 clones, 70% to 80% seen once. The sample was peripheral blood. Receptors were obtained from a man between 70 and 80 years old with active or convalescent COVID-19.

The gene calls are TRBV7-2 and TRBJ2-3; 13 bases line up with TRBD2. CDR3 size: 14 residues. The J segment lost 11 bases and the V segment lost 4 bases, leaving 6 bases of the junction unmatched. Germline lookup yields CDR1 SGHTA and CDR2 FQGNSA. CDR3 region: CASSSGTSGVMQYF. The CDR3, as DNA: TGTGCCAGCAGCTCCGGGACTAGCGGGGTGATGCAGTATTTT.

This clone is a singleton in its sample. The chain recombines TRBV6-5 with TRBJ1-4; unclear D gene. V was trimmed by 7 bases and J by 1 base, leaving 13 bases between them. CDR1 and CDR2 (germline): MNHEY, SVGAGI. There are 15 residues in the CDR3. For the CDR3, the DNA is TGTGCCAGCAATTCCGGAGGAGTAACTAATGAAAAACTGTTTTTT. Its protein is CASNSGGVTNEKLFF.

This clone has only a few counts. This chain uses TRBV7-9 with TRBJ2-2, with D possibly TRBD2 on 6 matching bases. Germline CDR1 reads SEHNR; CDR2 reads FQNEAQ (reference sequence). Trimming removed 1 base from V and 4 bases from J, with 16 bases in between. This CDR3 is 17 amino acids long. The chain's CDR3 is CASSLGMGGTSTGELFF. In nucleotides, the CDR3 is TGTGCCAGCAGCTTAGGCATGGGGGGAACGAGCACCGGGGAGCTGTTTTTT. The full variable domain, in which reference TRBV7-9 and TRBJ2-2 provide the parts outside the CDR3, is DTGVSQNPRHKITKRGQNVTFRCDPISEHNRLYWYRQTLGQGPEFLTYFQNEAQLEKSRLLSDRFSAERPKGSFSTLEIQRTEQGDSAMYLCASSLGMGGTSTGELFFGEGSRLTVL.

The chain joins TRBV30 to TRBJ2-7; D remains ambiguous. Germline loops: CDR1 GTSNPN, CDR2 SVGIG (reference sequence). CDR3 length: 14 residues. The germline V and J ends were trimmed by 3 bases and 3 bases, with 15 bases remaining between them. The CDR3 DNA sequence: TGTGCCTGGAGACGTGGGCCCCAAGGCTACGAGCAGTACTTC. Amino acid sequence: CAWRRGPQGYEQYF. The full variable domain, in which reference TRBV30 and TRBJ2-7 provide the parts outside the CDR3, is SQTIHQWPATLVQPVGSPLSLECTVEGTSNPNLYWYRQAAGRGLQLLFYSVGIGQISSEVPQNLSASRPQDRQFILSSKKLLLSDSGFYLCAWRRGPQGYEQYFGPGTRLTVT.

V usage is TRBV10-3 and J usage is TRBJ2-7; D is perhaps TRBD1 (6 bases). V was clipped by 4 bases and J by 1 base, with 8 bases between them. Germline V gene data show CDR1 as ENHRY and CDR2 as SYGVKD. This CDR3 contains 13 residues. The CDR3 is CAISAQGSYEQYF. The CDR3 DNA is TGTGCCATCAGTGCACAGGGATCCTACGAGCAGTACTTC.

The chain links TRBV28 to TRBJ2-2; 10 bases line up with TRBD1. V gave up 6 bases and J gave up 5 bases; unmatched junction bases: 3. This CDR3 contains 14 residues. Germline CDR1 is MDHEN and CDR2 is SYDVKM. The CDR3 region has the DNA TGTGCCAGCAGGGGGACAGGGGAAACCGGGGAGCTGTTTTTT. Translated, it gives CASRGTGETGELFF.

The chain couples TRBV27 to TRBJ1-2; D might be TRBD1 (6 bases). Trimming cost V 6 bases and J 4 bases, with 18 bases left between them. This CDR3 is 15 amino acids long. Germline V gives CDR1 MNHEY, CDR2 SMNVEV (reference sequence). Written as DNA, the CDR3 is TGTGCCAGCAGAAGGCATGATAGGGGGGGCTATGGCTACACCTTC. This translates into CASRRHDRGGYGYTF.

The chain uses TRBV12-3 or TRBV12-4 and TRBJ1-1; 7 bases line up with TRBD1. The CDR3 consists of 13 residues. V trimming: 8 bases; J trimming: 1 base; junction bases outside the gene matches: 4. The CDR3 region is CASGDRANTEAFF. CDR3 DNA sequence: TGTGCCAGCGGCGACAGGGCGAACACTGAAGCTTTCTTT.

The chain has TRBV18 and TRBJ2-2; 10 nucleotides line up with TRBD2. Germline V CDR1 and CDR2: KGHSH, LQKENI. Trimming at V came to 5 bases and at J to 6 bases, leaving 12 bases not matched to a gene. This CDR3 has 17 amino acids. CDR3 in amino acids: CASSARTLAGAAGELFF. In DNA form, the CDR3 reads TGTGCCAGCTCAGCGAGAACTCTAGCGGGGGCCGCCGGGGAGCTGTTTTTT.

V usage is TRBV7-9 and J usage is TRBJ1-2, with 9 bases fitting TRBD1. The CDR3 contains 14 residues. Germline values: CDR1 SEHNR, CDR2 FQNEAQ (reference sequence). Trimming cost V 5 bases and J 4 bases; bases outside gene matches: 5. The CDR3 bases are TGTGCCAGCAGCCCGGGACAGGGTGCCTATGGCTACACCTTC. Translation: CASSPGQGAYGYTF.

This chain connects TRBV18 to TRBJ2-3; no clear D gene. CDR3 size: 14 residues. Germline CDR1 KGHSH, CDR2 LQKENI. The germline V and J ends were trimmed by 3 bases and 6 bases, with 13 bases remaining between them. The CDR3 here is CASSPDTTGDTQYF. In nucleotides, the CDR3 is TGTGCCAGCTCACCCGATACGACTGGGGATACGCAGTATTTT.

CDR3 in DNA: TGTGCCAGTAGACGGACAGGGACTGGCGAAAAACTGTTTTTT. Its translation: CASRRTGTGEKLFF. V usage is TRBV19 and J usage is TRBJ1-4, with 8 bases fitting TRBD1. This CDR3 is built from 14 residues. V gave up 6 bases and J gave up 8 bases; unmatched junction bases: 8. Per the germline V gene, CDR1 is LNHDA and CDR2 is SQIVND (reference sequence). Drawing the rest from reference TRBV19 and TRBJ1-4, the complete variable domain is DGGITQSPKYLFRKEGQNVTLSCEQNLNHDAMYWYRQDPGQGLRLIYYSQIVNDFQKGDIAEGYSVSREKKESFPLTVTSAQKNPTAFYLCASRRTGTGEKLFFGSGTQLSVL.

CDR3 nucleotides: TGTGCCAGCAGCGTCCAACTCTCAGGGAGCTACACCTTC. The encoded protein is CASSVQLSGSYTF. The J gene is TRBJ1-2, the V gene TRBV9; D perhaps matches TRBD1 (5 bases). Germline values: CDR1 SGDLS, CDR2 YYNGEE. The CDR3 is made up of 13 amino acids. The V end lost 2 bases, the J end lost 9 bases, and 14 bases lay between the germline ends.

This chain joins TRBV30 and TRBJ2-7, with 8 bases lining up with TRBD1. V shed 3 bases and J 1 base; nucleotides not matched to a gene: 8. Germline values: CDR1 GTSNPN, CDR2 SVGIG (reference sequence). CDR3 length: 15 residues. CDR3 sequence reads: CAWSRQGSGSYEQYF. The CDR3 DNA sequence: TGTGCCTGGAGCCGACAGGGGAGTGGGTCCTACGAGCAGTACTTC.

V gene TRBV7-9 combines with J gene TRBJ1-2; TRBD1 matches 7 bases. The V gene end was trimmed by 5 bases and the J gene end by 7 bases; junction bases not matched to a gene: 7. CDR1 is SEHNR, CDR2 FQNEAQ, per germline (reference sequence). This CDR3 is built from 13 residues. The CDR3: CASSNRQGLGYTF. The CDR3 region has the DNA TGTGCCAGCAGCAATCGACAGGGTCTTGGCTACACCTTC. The whole variable domain, filled in from reference TRBV7-9 and TRBJ1-2, reads DTGVSQNPRHKITKRGQNVTFRCDPISEHNRLYWYRQTLGQGPEFLTYFQNEAQLEKSRLLSDRFSAERPKGSFSTLEIQRTEQGDSAMYLCASSNRQGLGYTFGSGTRLTVV.

This clone was observed at least ten times. The chain uses TRBV2 and TRBJ2-2; D remains unclear. The germline CDR1 and CDR2 sequences are SNHLY and FYNNEI. V lost 5 bases, J lost 5 bases, and 12 bases lay in between. The length of the CDR3 is 14 residues. The CDR3 DNA reads TGTGCCAGCAGTCCCTCCTATGTGACCGGGGAGCTGTTTTTT. Encoded protein: CASSPSYVTGELFF.

The chain couples TRBV6-6 to TRBJ1-4; TRBD1 aligns across 8 bases. The CDR3 loop spans 15 amino acids. V shed 6 bases, J shed 5 bases, and the junction held 8 bases outside the gene matches. In germline, CDR1 is MNHNY, CDR2 SVGAGI (reference sequence). The CDR3 DNA is TGTGCCAGCAGACGTACAGGGGGAACCAATGAAAAACTGTTTTTT. This encodes CASRRTGGTNEKLFF.

The chain is built from TRBV29-1 and TRBJ2-5, with D uncertain. V dropped 4 bases and J dropped 3 bases, with 9 bases sitting between them. Germline-derived CDR1 and CDR2 are SQVTM and ANQGSEA. The CDR3 is 12 amino acids. In DNA, the CDR3 is TGCAGCGTTGTCTTCGGAGAAGAGACCCAGTACTTC. Translating gives CSVVFGEETQYF.

V usage is TRBV5-5 and J usage is TRBJ2-7, with D unresolved. Germline assignment: CDR1 SGHKS and CDR2 YYEKEE (reference sequence). Trimming removed 4 bases at V and 9 bases at J, with 11 bases between. The CDR3 extends over 11 amino acids. The CDR3 loop is CASSRDSGQYF. In nucleotides, the CDR3 is TGTGCCAGCAGCCGCGACTCTGGGCAGTACTTC.

The rearrangement uses TRBV3-1 (or the pseudogene TRBV3-2) and TRBJ2-3; 9 bases fit TRBD2. The CDR3 sequence is 15 residues long. Germline V gives CDR1 LGHDT, CDR2 YNNKEL (reference sequence). V was pared by 3 bases and J by 3 bases, with 4 bases of the junction left unmatched. CDR3 protein: CASSQGLAVTDTQYF. The CDR3, as DNA: TGTGCCAGCAGCCAGGGACTAGCTGTAACAGATACGCAGTATTTT.

The chain is built from TRBV5-1 and TRBJ1-1; D is perhaps TRBD1 (6 bases). CDR3 length: 14 amino acids. Trimming cost V 0 bases and J 3 bases, with 9 bases left between them. Germline V gene sequence: CDR1 SGHRS, CDR2 YFSETQ. The CDR3 protein is CASSLAGQHTEAFF. As DNA, the CDR3 is TGCGCCAGCAGCTTGGCCGGACAGCACACTGAAGCTTTCTTT.

The genes are TRBV6-1 and TRBJ2-7; 10 bases are a match to TRBD2. The CDR3 loop spans 15 amino acids. The germline V gene encodes CDR1 MNHNS and CDR2 SASEGT. Trimming removed 1 base from V and 4 bases from J; junction bases left unmatched: 4. Here the CDR3 reads CASSEGKRGGYEQYF. The CDR3 DNA is TGTGCCAGCAGTGAAGGGAAGCGGGGGGGATACGAGCAGTACTTC.

The chain uses TRBV3-1 (or the pseudogene TRBV3-2) and TRBJ1-2; tentatively, D is TRBD1 (6 bases). In germline, CDR1 is LGHDT, CDR2 YNNKEL (reference sequence). CDR3 length: 14 residues. V lost 7 bases and J 3 bases, leaving 15 bases between the germline ends. CDR3 sequence (DNA): TGTGCCAGCACCCCAGGGGACGACCACTATGGCTACACCTTC. Translation gives CASTPGDDHYGYTF.

The chain carries TRBV10-3 and TRBJ1-3; the D is unclear. Germline CDR1 is ENHRY and CDR2 is SYGVKD. Trimming took 7 bases from V and 3 from J, leaving 10 bases between them. The CDR3 loop spans 13 amino acids. The CDR3 DNA reads TGTGCCATCACTCGGGAAATTGGAAACACCATATATTTT. Its translation is CAITREIGNTIYF.

V and J are TRBV7-9 and TRBJ1-6; 11 bases fit TRBD1. This CDR3 is 16 amino acids long. With 5 bases clipped from V and 9 bases from J, the junction kept 9 bases outside the gene matches. Looked up from germline, CDR1 is SEHNR and CDR2 is FQNEAQ (reference sequence). CDR3 protein: CASSQGTGGFRSPLHF. The CDR3 DNA reads TGTGCCAGCAGCCAGGGGACAGGGGGGTTTCGTTCACCCCTCCACTTT.

The chain couples TRBV30 to TRBJ1-2, with 10 nucleotides matching TRBD1. Trimming at V came to 6 bases and at J to 8 bases, leaving 6 bases not matched to a gene. The CDR3 has 12 amino acids. Germline CDR1 GTSNPN, CDR2 SVGIG (reference sequence). CDR3 sequence: CACDRGRAGYTF. The CDR3 DNA reads TGTGCCTGTGACAGGGGGCGAGCAGGCTACACCTTC.

J is TRBJ2-5 and V is TRBV5-5; 9 positions match TRBD2. V lost 3 bases to trimming and J lost 4 bases; unmatched junction nucleotides: 4. The length of the CDR3 is 14 residues. Germline V gene lookup returns CDR1 SGHKS and CDR2 YYEKEE (reference sequence). CDR3 residues: CASSSAGGRETQYF. DNA of the CDR3: TGTGCCAGCAGCTCGGCGGGGGGGAGAGAGACCCAGTACTTC.

The chain uses TRBV2 and TRBJ1-2, with D possibly TRBD1 on 5 matching bases. Between the trimmed V and J ends, which lost 4 bases and 5 bases, there was a span of 14 bases. The CDR3 runs to 14 residues. From germline, CDR1 is SNHLY and CDR2 FYNNEI. This CDR3 is CASSGRQSSYGYTF. The CDR3 nucleotides are TGTGCCAGCAGTGGGAGACAGTCTTCGTATGGCTACACCTTC.